The 31 T cell receptor beta chains reported below all come from one sample, sequenced in a study of T-cell memory formation after mild COVID-19. A single record per CDR3 protein comes from TCRdb applying MiXCR to the 5' RACE reads. The sample lists about 170,000 distinct CDR3 sequences, approximately 12% occurring once. The sequenced sample was PBMCs or a T cell subset sorted from them (not recorded which). The origin of the receptors is a man younger than 30 who had mild COVID-19 (a few samples of this study predate the infection). Cell type and time point are not known.

This clonotype was picked up a small number of times. The chain uses TRBV6-6 and TRBJ2-7, with TRBD1 matching over 11 bases. The germline V gene has CDR1 MNHNY and CDR2 SVGAGI (reference sequence). The CDR3 is 16 residues long. The J segment lost 7 bases and the V segment lost 5 bases, leaving 13 bases of the junction unmatched. The CDR3 here is CASSDPQGQGGREQYF. DNA for the CDR3: TGTGCCAGCAGTGACCCACAGGGACAGGGGGGACGGGAGCAGTACTTC.

The chain is built from TRBV5-1 and TRBJ2-5; the D is unclear. The CDR3 has 13 amino acids. Trimming stripped 0 bases from V and 5 bases from J, with 8 bases between. Germline V gene sequence: CDR1 SGHRS, CDR2 YFSETQ. As DNA, the CDR3 is TGCGCCAGCAGCTTGGCCCTAGAGGAGACCCAGTACTTC. Its protein is CASSLALEETQYF.

This clonotype came up a few times. This chain joins TRBV7-3 and TRBJ2-5; TRBD1 agrees at 7 bases. The germline CDR1 and CDR2 sequences are SGHTA and FQGTGA. This CDR3 has 15 amino acids. The junction had 10 bases not matched to a gene; V was cut back by 5 bases and J by 4 bases. The CDR3 loop reads CASSPTGQAGETQYF. The CDR3 DNA reads as TGTGCCAGCAGCCCGACAGGGCAGGCAGGAGAGACCCAGTACTTC.

The sample holds many counts of this clonotype. This chain links TRBV10-3 with TRBJ1-5; D unclear. Germline CDR1 ENHRY, CDR2 SYGVKD. With 2 bases removed from V and 3 bases from J, the gap between germline ends came to 11 bases. CDR3 length: 15 residues. The CDR3 protein is CAISERRAPNQPQHF. DNA of the CDR3: TGTGCCATCAGTGAGAGGAGGGCACCCAATCAGCCCCAGCATTTT.

The gene calls are TRBV7-9 and TRBJ1-4, with TRBD1 matching over 8 bases. CDR3 length equals 16 residues. After removal of 5 bases from V and 6 bases from J, the junction contained 11 bases not matched to a gene. Germline values: CDR1 SEHNR, CDR2 FQNEAQ (reference sequence). In nucleotides, the CDR3 is TGTGCCAGCAGCCCGCGTCGAGGACAGGGATATGAAAAACTGTTTTTT. It specifies CASSPRRGQGYEKLFF.

This clonotype was counted ten times or more. The rearrangement uses TRBV7-2 and TRBJ2-1; 11 bases map to TRBD1. CDR3 size: 14 residues. The J segment lost 5 bases and the V segment lost 5 bases, leaving 2 bases of the junction unmatched. Germline CDR1 reads SGHTA; CDR2 reads FQGNSA. The CDR3 reads CASSRDRGNNEQFF. CDR3 nucleotides: TGTGCCAGCAGCCGGGACAGGGGGAACAATGAGCAGTTCTTC.

CDR3 region: CSVAGLRTEAFF. The CDR3 DNA follows: TGCAGCGTTGCGGGCCTTCGGACTGAAGCTTTCTTT. The chain combines TRBV29-1 with TRBJ1-1; D not certain. V lost 4 bases and J lost 5, with 11 bases in between. The CDR3 is 12 residues long. CDR1 is SQVTM, CDR2 ANQGSEA, per germline.

This clonotype was seen a few times. The V gene is TRBV18, the J gene TRBJ2-2; D is ambiguous. V was shortened by 2 bases and J by 5 bases, with 9 bases between the two germline ends. Germline CDR1 is KGHSH and CDR2 is LQKENI. The CDR3 has 14 amino acids. CDR3 region: CASSPNTVTGELFF. The CDR3 DNA follows: TGTGCCAGCTCACCAAACACTGTAACCGGGGAGCTGTTTTTT.

This chain links TRBV12-3 or TRBV12-4 with TRBJ2-1; tentatively, D is TRBD2 (6 bases). This CDR3 spans 14 amino acids. Trimming shortened V by 5 bases and J by 6 bases, and 14 bases separated the two germline ends. CDR3 nucleotide sequence: TGTGCCAGCAGTCGGGGGATAACGGCCAATGAGCAGTTCTTC. Its translation is CASSRGITANEQFF.

This clonotype was counted between two and nine times. The junction shows a germline mismatch at one end, possibly a read error. The chain employs TRBV12-3 or TRBV12-4 and TRBJ2-1, with 7 nucleotides matching TRBD2. This CDR3 spans 13 amino acids. The CDR3 nucleotides are TGTGCCAGCAGTCTAGCGCGAGCGGGGGAGCAGTTCTTC. It encodes CASSLARAGEQFF.

This chain joins TRBV7-8 and TRBJ2-2, with 13 bases fitting TRBD2. Germline V gives CDR1 SGHVS, CDR2 FQNEAQ. V shed 5 bases, J shed 5 bases, and the junction held 8 bases outside the gene matches. CDR3 length equals 17 residues. The CDR3 here is CASSQGGTSGVTGELFF. Written as DNA, the CDR3 is TGTGCCAGCAGCCAAGGGGGGACTAGCGGGGTAACCGGGGAGCTGTTTTTT.

The table lists this clonotype with a few counts. The chain couples TRBV28 to TRBJ1-2; 7 bases match TRBD1. This CDR3 region has 12 residues. Germline CDR1 and CDR2: MDHEN and SYDVKM. J was trimmed by 8 bases and V by 6 bases; bases with no gene match: 6. In DNA form, the CDR3 reads TGTGCCAGCAGACAAACAGGGGAGGGCTACACCTTC. Translated, it gives CASRQTGEGYTF.

This sequence joins TRBV2 and TRBJ2-3; TRBD2 agrees at 11 bases. Germline V CDR1 and CDR2: SNHLY, FYNNEI. The CDR3 spans 15 residues. After removal of 7 bases from V and 4 bases from J, the junction contained 7 bases not matched to a gene. CDR3 region: CASIGLAGEADTQYF. The CDR3 nucleotides are TGTGCCAGCATCGGACTAGCGGGCGAAGCAGATACGCAGTATTTT.

The chain carries TRBV5-1 and TRBJ2-7; D is undetermined. The CDR3 consists of 13 residues. Trimming shortened V by 5 bases and J by 2 bases, and 11 bases separated the two germline ends. The germline gives CDR1 SGHRS, CDR2 YFSETQ. CDR3 sequence reads: CASRRVGTYEQYV. CDR3 DNA sequence: TGCGCCAGCAGACGGGTAGGGACCTACGAGCAGTACGTC.

The chain has TRBV20-1 and TRBJ2-7; 7 bases are shared with TRBD1. Germline CDR1 and CDR2: DFQATT and SNEGSKA (reference sequence). The trim removed 6 bases at V and 5 bases at J, leaving 7 bases unmatched. This CDR3 region has 12 residues. Written as DNA, the CDR3 is TGCAGTGCCAGGGCACAGGGGCACGAGCAGTACTTC. Translating it yields CSARAQGHEQYF.

This clonotype was seen only a few times. This chain uses TRBV12-5 with TRBJ1-1; no reliable D call. Germline values: CDR1 LGHNT, CDR2 FRNRAP. The CDR3 runs to 14 residues. V lost 7 bases, J lost 3 bases, and 15 bases lay in between. The CDR3 sequence: CASARVSGDTEAFF. Here the CDR3 DNA reads TGTGCTAGTGCCCGGGTCTCCGGGGACACTGAAGCTTTCTTT.

This clonotype has more than one count but fewer than ten. The gene calls are TRBV5-1 and TRBJ2-2; 7 nucleotides agree with TRBD1. The germline V gene has CDR1 SGHRS and CDR2 YFSETQ. The CDR3 covers 16 residues. The junction had 8 bases not matched to a gene; V was cut back by 4 bases and J by 2 bases. CDR3 residues: CASSVGQVPNTGELFF. CDR3 nucleotide sequence: TGCGCCAGCAGCGTAGGACAGGTCCCCAACACCGGGGAGCTGTTTTTT.

This clonotype has just one count. The gene calls are TRBV6-5 and TRBJ2-5, with unresolved D. V lost 4 bases and J 7 bases, leaving 10 bases between the germline ends. Germline V gene lookup returns CDR1 MNHEY and CDR2 SVGAGI. There are 12 residues in the CDR3. The CDR3 protein is CASSSADRTQYF. In DNA form, the CDR3 reads TGTGCCAGCAGTTCCGCGGATAGGACCCAGTACTTC.

CDR3 bases: TGTGCCAGCAGACTCGGGACTAGCGTAGGAGAGACCCAGTACTTC. Encoded protein: CASRLGTSVGETQYF. The V and J genes are TRBV12-3 or TRBV12-4 and TRBJ2-5; 10 positions agree with TRBD2. The CDR3 runs to 15 residues. Germline trimming cut 6 bases from V and 4 bases from J; bases unmatched to any gene: 8.

Ten or more counts support this clonotype. The chain recombines TRBV5-1 with TRBJ2-7; TRBD1 or TRBD2 may be the D gene (5 bases each). The length of the CDR3 is 16 residues. Between the trimmed V and J ends, which lost 4 bases and 4 bases, there was a span of 21 bases. The germline V gene has CDR1 SGHRS and CDR2 YFSETQ. The DNA of the CDR3 is TGCGCCAGCAGCCCCTCCGGGACGGGGAATTCATACGAGCAGTACGTC. Residues: CASSPSGTGNSYEQYV.

This rearrangement joins TRBV7-9 to TRBJ2-3; D may be TRBD1 or TRBD2 (5 bases each). CDR3 size: 16 residues. Trimming cost V 1 base and J 1 base, with 12 bases left between them. CDR1 is SEHNR and CDR2 is FQNEAQ in the germline V gene (reference sequence). CDR3 coding DNA: TGTGCCAGCAGCTTAGACGTGGGACCCCGCACAGATACGCAGTATTTT. It encodes CASSLDVGPRTDTQYF. Looking up the rest from reference TRBV7-9 and TRBJ2-3 gives the full variable domain: DTGVSQNPRHKITKRGQNVTFRCDPISEHNRLYWYRQTLGQGPEFLTYFQNEAQLEKSRLLSDRFSAERPKGSFSTLEIQRTEQGDSAMYLCASSLDVGPRTDTQYFGPGTRLTVL.

The rearrangement links TRBV5-1 to TRBJ1-1; TRBD1 aligns across 9 bases. This CDR3 is built from 15 residues. Trimming removed 7 bases from V and 0 bases from J; junction bases left unmatched: 7. Germline V CDR1 and CDR2: SGHRS, YFSETQ. The DNA for the CDR3 is TGCGCCAGCCGAATCGGGACAGGGATGAACACTGAAGCTTTCTTT. This translates into CASRIGTGMNTEAFF.

The chain is built from TRBV2 and TRBJ1-5, with 12 bases lining up with TRBD1. This CDR3 contains 16 residues. Germline V gene lookup returns CDR1 SNHLY and CDR2 FYNNEI. Germline trimming cut 8 bases from V and 10 bases from J; bases unmatched to any gene: 15. CDR3 sequence (DNA): TGTGCCAGCGTGGGACAGGGGGCGCTTGGAGGTGGCCCCCAGCATTTT. This codes for CASVGQGALGGGPQHF.

This clonotype appeared a few times. The J gene is TRBJ1-1, the V gene TRBV3-1, with 7 bases fitting TRBD1. The CDR3 length is 14 residues. The germline gives CDR1 LGHDT, CDR2 YNNKEL (reference sequence). V trimming: 5 bases; J trimming: 0 bases; junction bases outside the gene matches: 3. CDR3 protein: CASSGGQMNTEAFF. The CDR3 nucleotides read TGTGCCAGCAGCGGGGGACAGATGAACACTGAAGCTTTCTTT. Full variable domain (rest looked up from reference TRBV3-1 and TRBJ1-1): DTAVSQTPKYLVTQMGNDKSIKCEQNLGHDTMYWYKQDSKKFLKIMFSYNNKELIINETVPNRFSPKSPDKAHLNLHINSLELGDSAVYFCASSGGQMNTEAFFGQGTRLTVV.

V and J are TRBV7-2 and TRBJ2-6; 7 bases are a match to TRBD1. CDR3 length: 16 residues. V was clipped by 9 bases and J by 0 bases; unmatched bases: 8. CDR1 is SGHTA, CDR2 FQGNSA, per germline. CDR3 amino acids: CARGQESLSGANVLTF. CDR3 DNA sequence: TGTGCCAGAGGACAGGAATCTCTCTCTGGGGCCAACGTCCTGACTTTC.

V is TRBV7-2 and J is TRBJ1-2, with 7 nucleotides matching TRBD1. Germline V gene data show CDR1 as SGHTA and CDR2 as FQGNSA. The junction had 2 bases not matched to a gene; V was cut back by 3 bases and J by 1 base. This CDR3 contains 14 residues. In DNA form, the CDR3 reads TGTGCCAGCAGCTTGACAGGGTTTAACTATGGCTACACCTTC. Its translation is CASSLTGFNYGYTF.

The J gene is TRBJ2-2, the V gene TRBV7-2, with D possibly TRBD2 on 6 matching bases. The CDR3 extends over 14 amino acids. V was cut by 6 bases and J by 5 bases, with 13 bases left in between. CDR1 and CDR2 (germline): SGHTA, FQGNSA. CDR3 sequence reads: CASSVVGGTGELFF. CDR3 coding DNA: TGTGCCAGCAGTGTCGTGGGGGGAACCGGGGAGCTGTTTTTT.

A few counts support this clonotype. V and J are TRBV6-5 and TRBJ2-3, with 7 positions matching TRBD1. The V segment lost 6 bases and the J segment 6 bases; nucleotides outside the gene matches: 21. The CDR3 is 18 residues long. Germline lookup yields CDR1 MNHEY and CDR2 SVGAGI. The CDR3 DNA is TGTGCCAGCAGGAGCTTAGGGTACAGGGGCTCGGTAGGGGATACGCAGTATTTT. This translates into CASRSLGYRGSVGDTQYF.

The chain joins TRBV7-2 to TRBJ2-3; D gene unclear. Trimming pared 5 bases from V and 0 bases from J, leaving 15 bases between. This CDR3 comprises 16 residues. Per the germline V gene, CDR1 is SGHTA and CDR2 is FQGNSA. CDR3 nucleotides: TGTGCCAGCAGCATCTTGGCCGGGTTTAGCACAGATACGCAGTATTTT. Translation gives CASSILAGFSTDTQYF.

The chain employs TRBV7-9 and TRBJ2-3, with D hard to call. The CDR3 consists of 15 residues. Trimming removed 6 bases at V and 1 base at J, with 14 bases between. Germline V gene lookup returns CDR1 SEHNR and CDR2 FQNEAQ (reference sequence). The CDR3: CASRVILTRTDTQYF. The CDR3 DNA follows: TGTGCCAGCAGAGTAATCTTAACTCGCACAGATACGCAGTATTTT.

In its sample, this clonotype was seen a few times. The chain links TRBV7-9 to TRBJ2-1; the match to TRBD1 covers 7 bases. The V and J ends lost 5 bases and 3 bases, in that order; junction bases with no gene match: 10. The germline V gene encodes CDR1 SEHNR and CDR2 FQNEAQ (reference sequence). The CDR3 loop spans 16 amino acids. CDR3 in DNA: TGTGCCAGCAGCCCCCCCGGGACAGTGAACTACAATGAGCAGTTCTTC. It is translated as CASSPPGTVNYNEQFF.